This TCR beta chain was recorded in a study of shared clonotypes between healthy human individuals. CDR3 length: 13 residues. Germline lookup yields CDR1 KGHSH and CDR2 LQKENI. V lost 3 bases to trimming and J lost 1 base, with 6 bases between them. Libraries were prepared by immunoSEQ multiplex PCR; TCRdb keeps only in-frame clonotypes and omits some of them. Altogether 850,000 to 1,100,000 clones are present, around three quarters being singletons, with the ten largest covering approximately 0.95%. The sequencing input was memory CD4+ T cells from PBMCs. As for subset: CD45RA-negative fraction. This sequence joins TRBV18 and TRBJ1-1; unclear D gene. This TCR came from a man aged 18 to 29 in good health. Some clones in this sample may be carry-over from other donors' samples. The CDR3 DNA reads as TGTGCCAGCTCACCGGACGGGAACACTGAAGCTTTCTTT. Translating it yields CASSPDGNTEAFF.